Below, 8 T cell receptor beta chains from the same sample are listed, as sequenced in a study of Graves' ophthalmopathy and Graves' hyperthyroidism. The study amplified TCR beta CDR3 regions using RNA transcripts. HTBI-primed first-round RT-PCR preceded second-round multiplex PCR. One entry per CDR3 protein results from TCRdb running MiXCR on the multiplex PCR reads. Of about 400,000 distinct CDR3 sequences listed, around 17% are singletons. The sequencing sample was made of peripheral blood. The receptors derive from a woman between 18 and 29 years old with Graves' ophthalmopathy.

In this sample, this clonotype turned up many times. This may be a read error: a much more frequent sequence differs by one nucleotide. The gene calls are TRBV27 and TRBJ2-7, with D possibly called TRBD1 or TRBD2 (6 bases each). V was clipped by 6 bases and J by 3 bases, with 12 bases between them. This CDR3 has 13 residues. Germline values: CDR1 MNHEY, CDR2 SMNVEV (reference sequence). The CDR3 is CASRRGGSYEQYF. The DNA of the CDR3 is TGTGCCAGCAGACGAGGGGGGAGCTACGAGCAGTACTTC.

The chain has TRBV10-3 and TRBJ2-7; D not certain. The ends were cut back, 3 bases at V and 2 bases at J, with 11 bases in the middle. Germline CDR1 reads ENHRY; CDR2 reads SYGVKD. The length of the CDR3 is 14 residues. The CDR3 nucleotides read TGTGCCATCAGTGAACAAGGCAGCACCTACGAGCAGTACTTC. This translates into CAISEQGSTYEQYF.

Ten or more counts support this clonotype. V is TRBV15 and J is TRBJ2-4; D may be TRBD1 or TRBD2 (5 bases each). Trimming took 0 bases from V and 10 from J, leaving 13 bases between them. Germline values: CDR1 LNHNV, CDR2 YYDKDF (reference sequence). The CDR3 loop spans 14 amino acids. CDR3 residues: CATSRDRGPLIQYF. CDR3 nucleotide sequence: TGTGCCACCAGCAGAGATCGGGGCCCTCTGATTCAGTACTTC.

This clonotype was recorded at least ten times. This chain joins TRBV6-5 and TRBJ2-5; 9 bases are a match to TRBD2. The V gene's germline CDR1 is MNHEY and CDR2 SVGAGI. CDR3 length: 14 amino acids. After removal of 5 bases from V and 4 bases from J, the junction contained 5 bases not matched to a gene. The CDR3 sequence: CASSRGGARETQYF. The CDR3 region has the DNA TGTGCCAGCAGTCGCGGGGGGGCCAGAGAGACCCAGTACTTC.

This clonotype was observed at least ten times. The CDR3: CASSYAGGAPGELFF. DNA of the CDR3: TGTGCCAGCAGTTACGCCGGGGGGGCCCCCGGGGAGCTGTTTTTT. The V call is TRBV6-5, the J call TRBJ2-2, with TRBD2 matching 8 bases. The CDR3 has 15 residues. Germline CDR1 and CDR2: MNHEY and SVGAGI. The J segment lost 6 bases and the V segment lost 2 bases, leaving 5 bases of the junction unmatched.

This clonotype was recorded many times. The V call is TRBV9, the J call TRBJ2-7; possibly TRBD1 for D (5 bases). Germline V gene data show CDR1 as SGDLS and CDR2 as YYNGEE. With 0 bases removed from V and 3 bases from J, the gap between germline ends came to 13 bases. The CDR3 runs 15 residues. The CDR3 spells CASSVALGAGYEQYF. CDR3 DNA: TGTGCCAGCAGCGTAGCCCTAGGGGCTGGCTACGAGCAGTACTTC.

In its sample, this clonotype was seen many times. This rearrangement joins TRBV10-3 to TRBJ1-1; TRBD1 agrees at 7 bases. Losses at the gene ends were 3 bases for V and 6 bases for J; bases not matched to a gene: 10. The CDR3 sequence is 15 residues long. Germline V gene data show CDR1 as ENHRY and CDR2 as SYGVKD. CDR3 nucleotide sequence: TGTGCCATCAGTGAAAAACAGGGGAGGTATGCTGAAGCTTTCTTT. It is translated as CAISEKQGRYAEAFF.

This clonotype was picked up many times. The rearrangement joins TRBV7-8 to TRBJ2-7; TRBD1 agrees at 8 bases. The CDR3 runs to 14 residues. J lost 5 bases, V lost 5 bases, and 8 bases had no gene match. Per germline, CDR1 SGHVS and CDR2 FQNEAQ. The chain's CDR3 is CASSPRQGRHEQYF. The CDR3 DNA sequence: TGTGCCAGCAGCCCTCGACAGGGGCGCCACGAGCAGTACTTC.